This T cell receptor (beta chain) was captured in a study of low-dose radiotherapy and immunotherapy resistance in tumors. Study at large: Intravenous ipilimumab 1 mg/kg every six weeks was given with nivolumab 240 mg every two weeks. Patients took aspirin (300 mg orally, daily) for four cycles beginning at cycle 1 day 1.

With TRAV- and TRBV-specific primers, first-strand cDNA was made, covering the alpha and beta chains. The authors ran around 19 PCR cycles to amplify TCRs with a constant-region primer and V-primer adapter. In vitro transcription was used to amplify the isolated mRNA. TCRdb fed the reads into MiXCR, producing one record per CDR3 protein. The sample has roughly 9,500 distinct CDR3 sequences; around 70% are singletons. Germline CDR1 is LNHDA and CDR2 is SQIVND (reference sequence). This CDR3 contains 15 residues. Between the trimmed V and J ends, which lost 3 bases and 4 bases, there was a span of 15 bases.

The chain joins TRBV19 to TRBJ1-1; D not resolved. The clonotype was recovered from a human donor with advanced metastatic prostate, ovarian, gallbladder or colorectal cancer (not recorded which). This table probably holds off-target reads from a library built for another chain. As DNA, the CDR3 is TGTGCCAGTAGTATTACGGGCAGAGGCGGCACTGAAGCTTTCTTT. Translating it yields CASSITGRGGTEAFF. Complete variable domain (other parts from reference TRBV19 and TRBJ1-1): DGGITQSPKYLFRKEGQNVTLSCEQNLNHDAMYWYRQDPGQGLRLIYYSQIVNDFQKGDIAEGYSVSREKKESFPLTVTSAQKNPTAFYLCASSITGRGGTEAFFGQGTRLTVV.